A selection of T cell receptor beta chains follows, all from one sample in a study of cytomegalovirus exposure and HLA in healthy donors. Profiled with immunoSEQ multiplex PCR; TCRdb holds only in-frame clones, not every one. The repertoire holds 130,000 or so clones, with around 80% as singletons. The sequenced sample consisted of PBMCs. These receptor sequences come from a woman between 40 and 55 years old in good health and CMV-seronegative. The CDR3 runs from the conserved cysteine through the conserved F or W. Each record gives: D gene, V gene, J gene, clone size, CDR3 DNA, CDR3 protein. The D gene is left open where the match is weak. Clone size, where shown, is once, few, many, or a class for clones that have expanded.

d_gene: -; v_gene: TRBV4-1; j_gene: TRBJ2-7; abundance: -; CDR3nt: TGCGCCAGCAGCCGGTTAACAGGAGATGAATACGAGCAGTACTTC; CDR3aa: CASSRLTGDEYEQYF
d_gene: -; v_gene: TRBV5-6; j_gene: TRBJ1-1; abundance: -; CDR3nt: TGTGCCAGCAGCTTTGGGACATTCGCTGAAGCTTTCTTT; CDR3aa: CASSFGTFAEAFF
d_gene: -; v_gene: TRBV7-2; j_gene: TRBJ2-1; abundance: -; CDR3nt: TGTGCCAGCAGCTTAATAGCGGACTCCTACAATGAGCAGTTCTTC; CDR3aa: CASSLIADSYNEQFF
d_gene: TRBD2; v_gene: TRBV10-3; j_gene: TRBJ2-1; abundance: -; CDR3nt: TGTGCCATCAGTGTCGGGACTAGCGGGAGGGCCCGGGGTGAGCAGTTCTTC; CDR3aa: CAISVGTSGRARGEQFF
d_gene: -; v_gene: TRBV28; j_gene: TRBJ2-5; abundance: -; CDR3nt: TGTGCCAGCAGTTTGGGAGGAGTTCAGGAGACCCAGTACTTC; CDR3aa: CASSLGGVQETQYF
d_gene: TRBD2; v_gene: TRBV7-3; j_gene: TRBJ2-2; abundance: -; CDR3nt: TGTGCCAGCAGCCCGGGACTAGCAACCGGGGAGCTGTTTTTT; CDR3aa: CASSPGLATGELFF
d_gene: -; v_gene: TRBV25-1; j_gene: TRBJ2-7; abundance: -; CDR3nt: TGTGCCAGCAGGGCAGGTTCGGTCCCCTACGAGCAGTACTTC; CDR3aa: CASRAGSVPYEQYF
d_gene: -; v_gene: TRBV7-9; j_gene: TRBJ2-7; abundance: -; CDR3nt: TGTTCCAGCAGCTCCGAGGGTAGGACCATGATAACCTACGAGCAGTACTTC; CDR3aa: CSSSSEGRTMITYEQYF
d_gene: TRBD1; v_gene: TRBV11-2; j_gene: TRBJ2-1; abundance: -; CDR3nt: TGTGCCAGCAGCTTCGGACAGGGGGGGAGTAATGAGCAGTTCTTC; CDR3aa: CASSFGQGGSNEQFF
d_gene: -; v_gene: TRBV20-1; j_gene: TRBJ2-7; abundance: once; CDR3nt: TGCAGTGCTAGATCTGAGCAGTACTTC; CDR3aa: CSARSEQYF
d_gene: TRBD2; v_gene: TRBV13; j_gene: TRBJ2-5; abundance: -; CDR3nt: TGTGCCAGCAGCTTCACCGGACTAGCGGGATTTGAGACCCAGTACTTC; CDR3aa: CASSFTGLAGFETQYF
d_gene: TRBD2; v_gene: TRBV7-9; j_gene: TRBJ2-1; abundance: -; CDR3nt: TGTGCCAGCAGATCGACTAGCGGGATGCGCAGGGAGCAGTTCTTC; CDR3aa: CASRSTSGMRREQFF
d_gene: TRBD1; v_gene: TRBV5-1; j_gene: TRBJ2-1; abundance: -; CDR3nt: TGCGCCAGCAGCTTGTTGACAGGGGGCAATGAGCAGTTCTTC; CDR3aa: CASSLLTGGNEQFF
d_gene: TRBD1; v_gene: TRBV5-1; j_gene: TRBJ1-2; abundance: -; CDR3nt: TGCGCCAGCAGTCCGGACAGGGGGAATGCTGTCTACACCTTC; CDR3aa: CASSPDRGNAVYTF
d_gene: TRBD2; v_gene: TRBV27; j_gene: TRBJ2-7; abundance: -; CDR3nt: TGTGCCAGCAAACTAGCGGGAGGGCAAGAGCAGTACTTC; CDR3aa: CASKLAGGQEQYF
d_gene: TRBD1; v_gene: TRBV7-2; j_gene: TRBJ2-7; abundance: -; CDR3nt: TGTGCCAGCAGCCCTGCCCCAAGGACAGGGGGCGACGAGCAGTACTTC; CDR3aa: CASSPAPRTGGDEQYF
d_gene: TRBD1; v_gene: TRBV18; j_gene: TRBJ2-7; abundance: -; CDR3nt: TGTGCCAGCTCACCATACAGGGGAACGTACGAGCAGTACTTC; CDR3aa: CASSPYRGTYEQYF
d_gene: -; v_gene: TRBV10-3; j_gene: TRBJ2-2; abundance: -; CDR3nt: TGTGCCATCAGTGGCTTGGGTTTAAGAACGGGAGAACGATTCGGGGAGCTGTTTTTT; CDR3aa: CAISGLGLRTGERFGELFF
d_gene: TRBD1; v_gene: TRBV28; j_gene: TRBJ2-7; abundance: few; CDR3nt: TGTGCCAGCAGTGGATCCGGGCAGGGGGTCTACGAGCAGTACTTC; CDR3aa: CASSGSGQGVYEQYF
d_gene: -; v_gene: TRBV28; j_gene: TRBJ2-2; abundance: -; CDR3nt: TGTGCCAGCTGGGACTCCGCGAACACCGGGGAGCTGTTTTTT; CDR3aa: CASWDSANTGELFF
d_gene: -; v_gene: TRBV5-1; j_gene: TRBJ2-1; abundance: -; CDR3nt: TGCGCCAGCAGCTTAGGCGTTGGCGGGCTCTCCTACAATGAGCAGTTCTTC; CDR3aa: CASSLGVGGLSYNEQFF